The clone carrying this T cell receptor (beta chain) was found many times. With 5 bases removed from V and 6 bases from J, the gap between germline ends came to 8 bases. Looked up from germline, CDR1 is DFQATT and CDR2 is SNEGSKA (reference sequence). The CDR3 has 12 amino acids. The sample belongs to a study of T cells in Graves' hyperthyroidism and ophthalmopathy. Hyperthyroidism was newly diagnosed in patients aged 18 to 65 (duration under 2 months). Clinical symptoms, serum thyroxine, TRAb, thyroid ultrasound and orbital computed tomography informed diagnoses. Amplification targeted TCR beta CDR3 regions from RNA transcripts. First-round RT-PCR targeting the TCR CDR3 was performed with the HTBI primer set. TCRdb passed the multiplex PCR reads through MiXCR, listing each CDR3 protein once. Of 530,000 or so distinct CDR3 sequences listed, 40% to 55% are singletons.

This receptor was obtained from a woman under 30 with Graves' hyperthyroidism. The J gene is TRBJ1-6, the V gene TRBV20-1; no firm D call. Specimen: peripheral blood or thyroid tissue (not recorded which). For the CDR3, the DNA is TGCAGTGCTCGCCCCAGTAATTCACCCCTCCACTTT. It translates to CSARPSNSPLHF.